Each of the 18 T cell receptor beta chains below was sequenced from the same sample in a study of metastatic and nonmetastatic thyroid tumors. TCRdb re-analyzed the PCR reads through MiXCR. The table has roughly 16,000 clones, approximately 30% seen once. All patients were untreated before thyroid surgery. Sample: blood. The receptors here all came from a female donor with papillary thyroid cancer or a benign thyroid nodule (not recorded which). Some clones in this sample may be carry-over from other donors' samples.

This clone was observed a single time. The V call is TRBV5-1, the J call TRBJ2-1; D is undetermined. CDR3 size: 16 residues. V was shortened by 4 bases and J by 4 bases, with 18 bases between the two germline ends. Germline assignment: CDR1 SGHRS and CDR2 YFSETQ. CDR3 amino acids: CASSESRDVGYNEQFF. The CDR3 coding sequence is TGCGCCAGCAGCGAGTCAAGGGATGTGGGGTACAATGAGCAGTTCTTC.

This clone came up many times. V usage is TRBV20-1 and J usage is TRBJ2-2; a weak D match, TRBD2 (5 bases). V lost 4 bases, J lost 0 bases, and 9 bases lay in between. This CDR3 has 14 residues. Germline assignment: CDR1 DFQATT and CDR2 SNEGSKA (reference sequence). Written as DNA, the CDR3 is TGCAGTGCTATGTCCGGGGCGAACACCGGGGAGCTGTTTTTT. Translation: CSAMSGANTGELFF.

This clone was recorded many times. This rearrangement joins TRBV7-9 to TRBJ2-7; 7 bases map to TRBD1. Per germline, CDR1 SEHNR and CDR2 FQNEAQ (reference sequence). J gave up 5 bases and V 5 bases, and 12 bases lay outside the gene matches. There are 15 residues in the CDR3. The chain's CDR3 is CASSPQGQVGHEQYF. In nucleotides, the CDR3 is TGTGCCAGCAGCCCTCAAGGACAGGTAGGCCACGAGCAGTACTTC.

Judged by abundance, this clone is medium-sized. The chain uses TRBV13 and TRBJ2-7; 7 bases align to TRBD2. CDR1 and CDR2 (germline): PRHDT, FYEKMQ (reference sequence). The CDR3 has 14 residues. V was clipped by 2 bases and J by 2 bases; unmatched bases: 3. This chain's CDR3 is CASSLREAPYEQYF. DNA for the CDR3: TGTGCCAGCAGCTTACGGGAGGCTCCCTACGAGCAGTACTTC.

J is TRBJ1-4 and V is TRBV4-2; D gene uncertain. The CDR3 contains 16 residues. Per the germline V gene, CDR1 is LGHNA and CDR2 is YNFKEQ. With 5 bases removed from V and 0 bases from J, the gap between germline ends came to 13 bases. CDR3 loop: CASSYLKTSTNEKLFF. The CDR3 DNA follows: TGTGCCAGCAGCTACCTTAAGACTTCAACTAATGAAAAACTGTTTTTT.

The chain recombines TRBV4-2 with TRBJ1-2; D gene uncertain. Deletions cut 4 bases from V and 7 bases from J, with 10 bases between. Germline values: CDR1 LGHNA, CDR2 YNFKEQ. This CDR3 spans 12 amino acids. The CDR3 spells CASSPGSGGYTF. CDR3 sequence (DNA): TGTGCCAGCAGCCCCGGATCGGGTGGCTACACCTTC.

This clone was picked up a small number of times. The gene calls are TRBV6-2 or TRBV6-3 and TRBJ2-1; TRBD2 aligns across 7 bases. V lost 6 bases to trimming and J lost 5 bases; unmatched junction nucleotides: 10. CDR1 is MNHEY and CDR2 is SVGEGT in the germline V gene. The CDR3 sequence is 15 residues long. CDR3 nucleotide sequence: TGTGCCAGCAGCTCCTTACGGGAGGTCGACAATGAGCAGTTCTTC. It codes for CASSSLREVDNEQFF.

V and J are TRBV2 and TRBJ2-2; D is possibly TRBD2 (5 bases). The CDR3 spans 15 residues. Germline loops: CDR1 SNHLY, CDR2 FYNNEI. V gave up 10 bases and J gave up 6 bases, with 21 bases separating them. CDR3 loop: CANTGGGFFAGELFF. The CDR3 coding sequence is TGTGCCAACACGGGCGGAGGTTTCTTTGCCGGGGAGCTGTTTTTT.

This clone was recorded a few times. The V call is TRBV10-3, the J call TRBJ2-3, with 11 bases lining up with TRBD1. The length of the CDR3 is 15 residues. Germline trimming cut 6 bases from V and 1 base from J; bases unmatched to any gene: 3. The germline CDR1 and CDR2 sequences are ENHRY and SYGVKD. The CDR3 DNA sequence: TGTGCCATCAGGGAGGGACAGGGGGGCACAGATACGCAGTATTTT. This translates into CAIREGQGGTDTQYF.

This clone showed up many times. The rearrangement uses TRBV4-1 and TRBJ2-5; 7 bases fit TRBD2. The length of the CDR3 is 13 residues. Germline CDR1 and CDR2: MGHRA and YSYEKL. J was trimmed by 5 bases and V by 4 bases; bases with no gene match: 4. In nucleotides, the CDR3 is TGCGCCAGCAGCCCCATTAGCGGGGAGACCCAGTACTTC. Translation gives CASSPISGETQYF.

V is TRBV11-2 and J is TRBJ2-3; D possibly corresponds to TRBD1 (6 bases). Germline CDR1 is SGHAT and CDR2 is FQNNGV. V shed 5 bases and J shed 0 bases, with 12 bases lying between them. The CDR3 contains 15 residues. The CDR3 region is CASSARQDSTDTQYF. The CDR3 DNA follows: TGTGCCAGCAGCGCGCGACAGGACAGCACAGATACGCAGTATTTT.

This clone is termed medium-sized. The chain carries TRBV5-1 and TRBJ2-5; possibly TRBD2 for D (5 bases). Germline V gene sequence: CDR1 SGHRS, CDR2 YFSETQ. The CDR3 totals 13 residues. The V end lost 3 bases, the J end lost 4 bases, and 10 bases lay between the germline ends. The CDR3 region is CASSWFEGETQYF. The CDR3 DNA follows: TGCGCCAGCAGCTGGTTCGAGGGAGAGACCCAGTACTTC.

The chain combines TRBV5-1 with TRBJ2-1, with 14 bases aligning to TRBD2. The CDR3 sequence is 16 residues long. Germline assignment: CDR1 SGHRS and CDR2 YFSETQ. V was clipped by 5 bases and J by 6 bases; unmatched bases: 7. The CDR3 is CASRPGTSGSSNEQFF. CDR3 nucleotide sequence: TGCGCCAGCAGACCCGGGACTAGCGGGAGCTCCAATGAGCAGTTCTTC.

The rearrangement uses TRBV28 and TRBJ2-7, with TRBD1 matching 9 bases. CDR1 and CDR2 (germline): MDHEN, SYDVKM. This CDR3 contains 15 residues. Trimming took 6 bases from V and 5 from J; bases not matched to a gene: 11. CDR3 nucleotide sequence: TGTGCCAGCAGACAGCACTACAGGGGGCCCGACGAGCAGTACGTC. As protein: CASRQHYRGPDEQYV.

The rearrangement links TRBV24-1 to TRBJ2-3; possibly TRBD1 or TRBD2 for D (5 bases each). The CDR3 loop spans 16 amino acids. V was pared by 2 bases and J by 2 bases, with 13 bases between. Germline CDR1 KGHDR, CDR2 SFDVKD. CDR3 sequence reads: CATSDWDVWNTDTQYF. CDR3 coding DNA: TGTGCCACCAGTGATTGGGACGTGTGGAACACAGATACGCAGTATTTT.

This clone was seen at least ten times. The V call is TRBV27, the J call TRBJ1-1, with unresolved D. The V end was cut by 3 bases, the J end by 0 bases, with 11 bases between. CDR1 is MNHEY and CDR2 is SMNVEV in the germline V gene (reference sequence). The CDR3 extends over 15 amino acids. The CDR3 DNA is TGTGCCAGCAGTTTGATGGACGGATTGAACACTGAAGCTTTCTTT. This translates into CASSLMDGLNTEAFF.

In this sample, this clone turned up a few times. The CDR3: CASSFGLRFGGSYNEQFF. In DNA, the CDR3 is TGTGCCAGCAGTTTTGGACTCCGATTCGGGGGCTCCTACAATGAGCAGTTCTTC. The chain recombines TRBV12-3 or TRBV12-4 with TRBJ2-1, with a weak D call TRBD2 (6 bases). V was trimmed by 3 bases and J by 0 bases, leaving 18 bases between them. The CDR3 is made up of 18 amino acids.

This clone was counted at least ten times. This sequence joins TRBV12-3 or TRBV12-4 and TRBJ2-5; TRBD2 agrees at 12 bases. The V segment lost 7 bases and the J segment 4 bases; nucleotides outside the gene matches: 7. There are 15 residues in the CDR3. CDR3 sequence (DNA): TGTGCCAGCACCCTCGGACTAGCGGGGATAGAGACCCAGTACTTC. This translates into CASTLGLAGIETQYF.